This paragraph covers one TCR beta chain sequence. The data were taken from a study of blood T cell repertoires in COVID-19. Trimming left V 5 bases short and J 1 base short, with 20 bases between. CDR1 and CDR2 (germline): SEHNR, FQNEAQ (reference sequence). The CDR3 totals 17 residues. Clones were sequenced by immunoSEQ multiplex PCR, and TCRdb holds only the in-frame ones, with some missing. Of approximately 390,000 clones listed, around 87% were seen once; the top ten hold approximately 2.4%. This receptor was identified in a woman aged 60-70 years with COVID-19, enrolled during active disease. Material for sequencing was peripheral blood. This sequence joins TRBV7-9 and TRBJ1-1, with D uncertain. The DNA of the CDR3 is TGTGCCAGCAGCCGAGAAATGGGAGGGTGGCAGAACACTGAAGCTTTCTTT. Translated: CASSREMGGWQNTEAFF.